This T cell receptor beta chain was captured by sequencing in a study of response to subunit inactivated influenza vaccine. With regard to this clonotype: Antigen: not known.

TCRdb recomputed calls from the RT-PCR reads with MiXCR, one row per CDR3 protein. The table records about 780,000 distinct CDR3 sequences, less than 20% of them present only once. CDR3 length: 15 amino acids. V trimming: 5 bases; J trimming: 4 bases; junction bases outside the gene matches: 7. Per the germline V gene, CDR1 is MNHEY and CDR2 is SMNVEV (reference sequence). Whole-study results and caveats: The authors offered the suggestion that each seasonal influenza vaccination recruits few new T cells.

This specimen was PBMCs from blood, taken about 5 days after vaccination. This clonotype was obtained from a man aged 50 to 59 who received an inactivated influenza vaccine. The V call is TRBV27, the J call TRBJ2-3; 9 nucleotides agree with TRBD1. In nucleotides, the CDR3 is TGTGCCAGCAGTGTACCGGGACAGGGTGCAGATACGCAGTATTTT. Translating it yields CASSVPGQGADTQYF.